This T cell receptor (beta chain) originates from a study of spatial heterogeneity in lung cancer. Study-level background: Sequencing consistently turned up more beta-chain sequences than alpha-chain sequences. Study-wide findings and caveats: Resection blood, more than follow-up blood, showed ubiquitous expanded tumor TCRs.

As to this clonotype: Its antigen is currently unknown.

Per germline, CDR1 DFQATT and CDR2 SNEGSKA (reference sequence). This CDR3 spans 12 amino acids. The V gene end was trimmed by 5 bases and the J gene end by 5 bases; junction bases not matched to a gene: 5. Documented time point: blood at routine non-recurrence follow-up after resection. Sequencing was performed on whole RNA extracted from tumor and nontumor lung tissue, or from frozen PBMC, and the material was left unsorted. The library protocol tagged each TCR cDNA with a unique molecular identifier. TCRdb passed the 5' RACE reads through MiXCR, listing each CDR3 protein once. The sample lists about 120,000 distinct CDR3 sequences, over 9% seen once, with 16% in the top ten.

The chain links TRBV20-1 to TRBJ2-7, with 8 positions matching TRBD2. This specimen consisted of PBMCs, obtained at follow-up. This receptor was taken from a male donor with early-stage non-small cell lung cancer. The CDR3 loop reads CSAAGGMNEQYF. The CDR3 nucleotides read TGCAGTGCTGCGGGAGGTATGAACGAGCAGTACTTC.